This is a list of T cell receptor beta chains from one sample in a study of T cells in Graves' hyperthyroidism and ophthalmopathy. TCRdb analysed the multiplex PCR reads with MiXCR anew, one entry per CDR3 protein. The sample records approximately 610,000 distinct CDR3 sequences, roughly 15% being singletons. Material: blood. The receptor set was obtained from a woman in her forties with Graves' ophthalmopathy. Both conserved end residues are part of each CDR3. D genes are given only for firm matches. Part of the rows lack a size; the others show once, few, many or a class for expanded clones.

j_call clone_size d_call v_call cdr3_nt cdr3_aa
TRBJ2-7 NA TRBD2 TRBV20-1 TGCAGTGCTAGAGATCCGGGACTAGCGGGTTCCTACGAGCAGTACTTC CSARDPGLAGSYEQYF
TRBJ1-5 many NA TRBV19 TGTGCCAGTACCAACCCCCAAATAAGTCAGCCCCAGCATTTT CASTNPQISQPQHF
TRBJ2-7 few NA TRBV6-5 TGTGCCAGGATTACAGTTCTGGACGAGCAGTACTTC CARITVLDEQYF
TRBJ1-2 many NA TRBV7-8 TGTGCCAGCAGCCCACGGACACAGTCTAACTATGGCTACACCTTC CASSPRTQSNYGYTF
TRBJ1-1 once NA TRBV6-2/TRBV6-3 TGTGCCAGCAGGCCTCAAGTAGGTGAAGCTTTCTTT CASRPQVGEAFF
TRBJ2-5 many NA TRBV13 TGTGCCAGCAGCTCCCGGACTTACCAAGAGACCCAGTACTTC CASSSRTYQETQYF
TRBJ2-7 many TRBD2 TRBV11-2 TGTGCCAGCAGCTTATCTAGATGGAAGGGACTAGCGGGGGAGCAGTACTTC CASSLSRWKGLAGEQYF
TRBJ1-1 many NA TRBV14 TGTGCCAGCAGCCACCCTGAGGGGGAAGAAGCTTTCTTT CASSHPEGEEAFF
TRBJ2-7 many TRBD1 TRBV5-1 TGCGCCAGCAGCTTGGGCCTACAGGGGGCCCACGAGCAGTACTTC CASSLGLQGAHEQYF
TRBJ2-7 many NA TRBV29-1 TGCAGCGTTGAAGCCTCCGAGAGCTCCTACGAGCAGTACTTC CSVEASESSYEQYF
TRBJ1-3 many NA TRBV6-2/TRBV6-3 TGTGCCAGCAGTTCGGGATACTCTGGAAACACCATATATTTT CASSSGYSGNTIYF
TRBJ1-1 few NA TRBV3-1 TGTGCCAGCAGCCAAGATCAGGGATTGGGGGCTTTCTTT CASSQDQGLGAFF
TRBJ1-3 NA NA TRBV19 TGTGCCAGTAGTATAGGATTCAGGAGAGTCATCTCTGGAAACACCATATATTTT CASSIGFRRVISGNTIYF
TRBJ2-5 many TRBD1 TRBV13 TGTGCCAGCAATCAGGACAGGCAAGAGACCCAGTACTTC CASNQDRQETQYF
TRBJ1-5 many TRBD1 TRBV28 TGTGCCAGCAGATTTGACAGGGAAAATCAGCCCCAGCATTTT CASRFDRENQPQHF
TRBJ1-2 many NA TRBV7-8 TGTGCCAGCAGCTTAGAGGCAGTTCTTTATGGCTACACCTTC CASSLEAVLYGYTF
TRBJ2-7 many NA TRBV20-1 TGCAGTGCACAGGATAGGTACGAGCAGTACTTC CSAQDRYEQYF
TRBJ2-7 many NA TRBV6-2/TRBV6-3 TGTGCCAGCAGTACAAGAGGGACCTATGACGAGCAGTACTTC CASSTRGTYDEQYF
TRBJ1-5 few NA TRBV19 TGTGCCAGTAGTGGGGGGCCAGGGATGGGCAATCAGCCCCAGCATTTT CASSGGPGMGNQPQHF
TRBJ2-6 many NA TRBV28 TGTGCCAGCAGTATACCTGATCTCTCTGGGGCCAACGTCCTGACTTTC CASSIPDLSGANVLTF
TRBJ2-7 many NA TRBV4-2 TGTGCCAGCAGCCAAGATACACTCAACTCCTACGAGCAGTACTTC CASSQDTLNSYEQYF
TRBJ1-1 many NA TRBV29-1 TGCAGCGTTGAGCGGACAGTGTTCACTGAAGCTTTCTTT CSVERTVFTEAFF
TRBJ2-5 many NA TRBV29-1 TGCAGCGTTGTCCCCAGGGCGTCAGGGACCCAGTACTTC CSVVPRASGTQYF
TRBJ1-1 many NA TRBV19 TGTGCCAGTAGTATAGAGCGGGCTGAAGCTTTCTTT CASSIERAEAFF
TRBJ2-7 many TRBD2 TRBV6-2/TRBV6-3 TGTGCCAGCGGGACCGGGACTAAGAGGGAGCAGTACTTC CASGTGTKREQYF
TRBJ2-4 once TRBD1 TRBV28 TGTGCCAGCAGTCGACAAAAGGACAGGTTAAGTTCCAAAAACATTCAGTACTTC CASSRQKDRLSSKNIQYF
TRBJ1-1 many NA TRBV11-1 TGTGCCAGCAGCTTGAGGGGAGTAGGCACTGAAGCTTTCTTT CASSLRGVGTEAFF
TRBJ2-4 many TRBD1 TRBV20-1 TGCAGTGCGGACGATGGACAGGTCCTAGCCAAAAACATTCAGTACTTC CSADDGQVLAKNIQYF
TRBJ2-2 few NA TRBV6-2/TRBV6-3 TGTGCCAGCAGTTCCGCGGGGGCCTCGAACACCGGGGAGCTGTTTTTT CASSSAGASNTGELFF
TRBJ1-2 many NA TRBV19 TGTGCCAGTAGTCACAGGGCTCTTTATAACTATGGCTACACCTTC CASSHRALYNYGYTF
TRBJ2-7 many NA TRBV28 TGTGCCAGCAGTCCCCCGGCCCCGCGTCTCTACGAGCAGTACTTC CASSPPAPRLYEQYF
TRBJ1-1 many NA TRBV29-1 TGCAGCGTGAGGGAGAACACTGAAGCTTTCTTT CSVRENTEAFF
TRBJ2-7 many NA TRBV6-2/TRBV6-3 TGTGCCAGCAGTGACGTCCAGGACTACGAGCAGTACTTC CASSDVQDYEQYF
TRBJ2-2 NA NA TRBV7-3 TGTGCCAGCAGCTTAATTCGACCCCGGACGGCGGGTAGCACCGGGGAGCTGTTTTTT CASSLIRPRTAGSTGELFF
TRBJ2-5 NA NA TRBV4-2 TGTGCCAGCAGCCAAGTGATTCCGAAAACCTCGACTACCTCCCCTCGTGGCCAGTACTTC CASSQVIPKTSTTSPRGQYF
TRBJ2-5 many NA TRBV29-1 TGCAGCGTTGTAGGGGGGTTTCAAGAGACCCAGTACTTC CSVVGGFQETQYF
TRBJ2-6 many NA TRBV7-2 TGTGCCAGCAGCTTAGCTACCGTCCCTGGGGCCAACGTCCTGACTTTC CASSLATVPGANVLTF
TRBJ2-7 many NA TRBV15 TGTGCCACCAGCAGAGATTGGGACAAAAGCTACGAGCAGTACTTC CATSRDWDKSYEQYF
TRBJ1-3 many TRBD1 TRBV19 TGTGCCAGTAGTGTCGCGGGGACAGCTGGAAACACCATATATTTT CASSVAGTAGNTIYF
TRBJ2-7 many NA TRBV27 TGTGCCAGCAGTCACTCCCCCCTATATCCGGGGAAAGACGAGCAGTACTTC CASSHSPLYPGKDEQYF
TRBJ2-5 many NA TRBV12-3/TRBV12-4 TGTGCCAGCAGCAACCCAGGGGGAGGAGAGACCCAGTACTTC CASSNPGGGETQYF
TRBJ1-1 NA NA TRBV25-1 TGTGCCAGCAGTGAATCCCGACAGGCGCTGGTCTTT CASSESRQALVF
TRBJ2-7 many NA TRBV28 TGTGCCAGCACCTCTCGGGGGTTCTACGAGCAGTACTTC CASTSRGFYEQYF
TRBJ1-1 once NA TRBV11-2 TGTGCCAGCAGCTTAGGGGAGGTTACTGAAGCTTTCTTT CASSLGEVTEAFF
TRBJ2-7 NA NA TRBV28 TGTGCCAGCAGTTTAGACAACATCTACGAGCAGTACTTC CASSLDNIYEQYF
TRBJ2-5 few TRBD1 TRBV28 TGTGCCAGCAGTTTGGGGGGGACAGGGGGTCAAGAGACCCAGTACTTC CASSLGGTGGQETQYF
TRBJ2-2 NA NA TRBV7-6 TGTGCCAGCAGCTTAGTCGCAGAGAACACCGGGGAGCTGTTTTTT CASSLVAENTGELFF
TRBJ2-7 many TRBD2 TRBV10-3 TGTGCCATCAGTGAGTCAGGAGCGGGAAAAGAGGGGGAGCAGTACTTC CAISESGAGKEGEQYF
TRBJ2-7 once TRBD1 TRBV12-3/TRBV12-4 TGTGCCAGCACTAGCGACAGGGGCACCTACGAGCAGTACTTC CASTSDRGTYEQYF
TRBJ2-7 NA NA TRBV28 TGTGCCAGTAATCAGGGAGGCTACGAGCAGTACTTC CASNQGGYEQYF
TRBJ2-7 many NA TRBV15 TGTGCCACCAGCAGAGGCCGGACGGGTAGCTCCTACGAGCAGTACTTC CATSRGRTGSSYEQYF
TRBJ1-2 few NA TRBV6-1 TGTGCCAGCAGAGAGGAGGGTCCAATCGGCTACACCTTC CASREEGPIGYTF
TRBJ2-7 many NA TRBV7-3 TGTGCCAGCAGCTTACAGGGGGGATATTACGAGCAGTACTTC CASSLQGGYYEQYF
TRBJ1-5 few NA TRBV19 TGTGCCAGTAGGATACAGATCGCCACCGATAGCAATCAGCCCCAGCATTTT CASRIQIATDSNQPQHF